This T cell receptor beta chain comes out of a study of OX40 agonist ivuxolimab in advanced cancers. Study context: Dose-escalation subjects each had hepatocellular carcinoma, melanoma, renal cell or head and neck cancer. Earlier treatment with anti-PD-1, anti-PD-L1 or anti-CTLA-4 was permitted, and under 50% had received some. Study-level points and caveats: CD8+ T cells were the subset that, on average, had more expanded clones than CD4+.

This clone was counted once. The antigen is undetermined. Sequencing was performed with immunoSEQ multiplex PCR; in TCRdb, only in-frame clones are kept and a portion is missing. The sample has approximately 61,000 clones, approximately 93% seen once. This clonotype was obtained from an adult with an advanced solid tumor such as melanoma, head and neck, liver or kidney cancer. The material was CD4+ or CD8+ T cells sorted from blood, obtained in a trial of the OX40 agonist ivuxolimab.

This CDR3 reads CAWSVRASEPRDETQYF. The CDR3 coding sequence is TGTGCCTGGAGTGTAAGGGCTAGCGAGCCACGCGATGAGACCCAGTACTTC. The V call is TRBV30, the J call TRBJ2-5; weak D call: TRBD2 (6 bases). The CDR3 contains 17 residues. Trimming took off 0 bases at V and 5 bases at J, with 22 bases between the two ends. From germline, CDR1 is GTSNPN and CDR2 SVGIG (reference sequence).